The next 20 T cell receptor beta chains were all read from a single sample in a study of T cell responses to AZD1222 COVID-19 vaccine. Profiling relied on immunoSEQ multiplex PCR, and the TCRdb table lists in-frame clones only, not all of them. This sample has about 150,000 clones, with about 88% found just once. Here the sequenced sample was peripheral blood, taken on day 0 of AZD1222 vaccination. Source of these receptors: an adult in good health.

This clone has a handful of counts. The rearrangement joins TRBV18 to TRBJ1-5; D may be TRBD1 (6 bases). The germline V and J ends were trimmed by 5 bases and 4 bases, with 12 bases remaining between them. The CDR3 extends over 14 amino acids. From germline, CDR1 is KGHSH and CDR2 LQKENI. CDR3 in amino acids: CASSYGQTNQPQHF. The CDR3 DNA reads TGTGCCAGCTCATACGGACAGACGAATCAGCCCCAGCATTTT.

This sequence joins TRBV30 and TRBJ1-4; unclear D gene. Germline V gene lookup returns CDR1 GTSNPN and CDR2 SVGIG (reference sequence). The CDR3 is made up of 12 amino acids. The V and J ends lost 4 bases and 2 bases respectively, with 5 bases between them. The CDR3 loop reads CAWTRTNEKLFF. CDR3 coding DNA: TGTGCCTGGACCCGGACTAATGAAAAACTGTTTTTT.

The CDR3 nucleotides read TGTGCCAGCAGCTCCTCAGGGGGCTCCTATGGCTACACCTTC. Protein sequence: CASSSSGGSYGYTF. The V gene is TRBV7-9, the J gene TRBJ1-2, with 8 nucleotides matching TRBD1. From germline, CDR1 is SEHNR and CDR2 FQNEAQ (reference sequence). This CDR3 contains 14 residues. J lost 4 bases, V lost 4 bases, and 5 bases had no gene match.

The chain combines TRBV15 with TRBJ2-7; TRBD2 is a possible D gene (6 bases). The germline CDR1 and CDR2 sequences are LNHNV and YYDKDF (reference sequence). The CDR3 is made up of 12 amino acids. Trimming cost V 11 bases and J 4 bases, with 15 bases left between them. The CDR3 region has the DNA TGTGCCCCCATTCATGGGGGGTACGAGCAGTACTTC. Translated: CAPIHGGYEQYF.

As DNA, the CDR3 is TGTGCCAGCAGTGGACTAGGGGTGTACGAGCAGTACTTC. It yields the protein CASSGLGVYEQYF. The chain combines TRBV28 with TRBJ2-7; 7 bases align to TRBD2. This CDR3 contains 13 residues. Germline V gives CDR1 MDHEN, CDR2 SYDVKM. V shed 5 bases, J shed 4 bases, and the junction held 5 bases outside the gene matches.

Written as DNA, the CDR3 is TGTGCCAGCAGTTTCGGGACAGCATTCTATGGCTACACCTTC. This encodes CASSFGTAFYGYTF. The chain carries TRBV28 and TRBJ1-2, with 7 bases identical to TRBD1. J gave up 4 bases and V 3 bases, and 5 bases lay outside the gene matches. This CDR3 spans 14 amino acids. Per germline, CDR1 MDHEN and CDR2 SYDVKM.

This clone came up once. This chain joins TRBV6-5 and TRBJ2-5; TRBD1 agrees at 8 bases. V was clipped by 8 bases and J by 5 bases; unmatched bases: 4. CDR3 length: 12 residues. CDR1 and CDR2 (germline): MNHEY, SVGAGI. The CDR3 loop reads CASDRGRETQYF. The CDR3 coding sequence is TGTGCCAGCGACAGGGGAAGGGAGACCCAGTACTTC.

The table lists this clone with a few counts. This chain uses TRBV4-1 with TRBJ1-5; D gene unclear. V lost 5 bases to trimming and J lost 1 base, with 12 bases between them. Germline V CDR1 and CDR2: MGHRA, YSYEKL. The CDR3 is 15 residues long. The CDR3 nucleotides are TGCGCCAGCAGCTCCGATCGGTGGAGCAATCAGCCCCAGCATTTT. Translated, it gives CASSSDRWSNQPQHF.

The chain joins TRBV7-3 to TRBJ2-1; 8 positions agree with TRBD1. Germline lookup yields CDR1 SGHTA and CDR2 FQGTGA. CDR3 length: 14 residues. Trimming removed 6 bases from V and 3 bases from J; junction bases left unmatched: 4. The CDR3 loop is CASSRDRYYNEQFF. CDR3 nucleotides: TGTGCCAGCAGTCGGGACAGGTACTACAATGAGCAGTTCTTC.

In regard to this clone: At one boundary the junction diverges from the germline segment, which might be a read error. This chain connects TRBV3-1 (or the pseudogene TRBV3-2) to TRBJ2-7; D not resolved. The CDR3 contains 12 residues. Per the germline V gene, CDR1 is LGHDT and CDR2 is YNNKEL (reference sequence). In DNA form, the CDR3 reads TGTGCCAGCAGCCAAGAATCCTCGGTTCTCCACTTC. Translating it yields CASSQESSVLHF.

This clone appeared once. V gene TRBV4-1 combines with J gene TRBJ2-7; D remains unclear. V lost 0 bases and J 3 bases, leaving 6 bases between the germline ends. This CDR3 contains 13 residues. Germline V gene lookup returns CDR1 MGHRA and CDR2 YSYEKL. The CDR3 DNA reads TGCGCCAGCAGCCAAGAAGGCCGCTACGAGCAGTACTTC. The encoded protein is CASSQEGRYEQYF.

The chain carries TRBV6-1 and TRBJ1-1; D is ambiguous. The V end was cut by 1 base, the J end by 6 bases, with 12 bases between. The CDR3 contains 14 residues. Germline V gene lookup returns CDR1 MNHNS and CDR2 SASEGT. CDR3 nucleotide sequence: TGTGCCAGCAGTGAAGTGGGCAGTCGAGCTGAAGCTTTCTTT. Protein product: CASSEVGSRAEAFF.

The CDR3 protein is CASSIAVEGRTGANVLTF. CDR3 sequence (DNA): TGTGCCAGTAGTATCGCTGTGGAAGGTAGAACTGGGGCCAACGTCCTGACTTTC. This chain uses TRBV19 with TRBJ2-6; no firm D call. The CDR3 covers 18 residues. Germline-derived CDR1 and CDR2 are LNHDA and SQIVND (reference sequence). With 3 bases removed from V and 2 bases from J, the gap between germline ends came to 17 bases.

This clone was counted a few times. CDR3 residues: CASSTGPNSPLHF. The CDR3 nucleotides are TGTGCCAGTAGTACCGGACCTAATTCACCCCTCCACTTT. This chain links TRBV19 with TRBJ1-6; D unclear. Looked up from germline, CDR1 is LNHDA and CDR2 is SQIVND (reference sequence). The CDR3 covers 13 residues. Trimming cost V 4 bases and J 6 bases, with 7 bases left between them.

The chain has TRBV6-4 and TRBJ1-2; no clear D gene. The germline V and J ends were trimmed by 3 bases and 7 bases, with 9 bases remaining between them. Germline-derived CDR1 and CDR2 are MRHNA and SNTAGT. This CDR3 spans 12 amino acids. The DNA of the CDR3 is TGTGCCAGCAGTGATAGGCGCCTTGGCTACACCTTC. It is translated as CASSDRRLGYTF.

This clone has a handful of counts. The V and J genes are TRBV7-2 and TRBJ1-3; D unclear. There are 13 residues in the CDR3. With 1 base removed from V and 8 bases from J, the gap between germline ends came to 9 bases. Per germline, CDR1 SGHTA and CDR2 FQGNSA. CDR3 in DNA: TGTGCCAGCAGCTTAGAAGCAGAGCACACCATATATTTT. Residues: CASSLEAEHTIYF.

This sequence joins TRBV9 and TRBJ2-7; TRBD2 agrees at 12 bases. With V trimmed by 4 bases and J by 6 bases, 17 bases remained unmatched. The CDR3 is 18 residues long. Germline CDR1 reads SGDLS; CDR2 reads YYNGEE. Written as DNA, the CDR3 is TGTGCCAGCAGCCGAGGGACGTCTAGCGGGAGGGCCCCTCTCGAGCAGTACTTC. Encoded protein: CASSRGTSSGRAPLEQYF.

The rearrangement uses TRBV29-1 and TRBJ2-5; 11 positions match TRBD1. The CDR3 runs to 14 residues. Trimming removed 6 bases from V and 5 bases from J; junction bases left unmatched: 8. CDR1 and CDR2 (germline): SQVTM, ANQGSEA. The chain's CDR3 is CSVAPGTGGETQYF. The CDR3 DNA reads as TGCAGCGTAGCCCCCGGGACAGGGGGTGAGACCCAGTACTTC.

The chain has TRBV5-1 and TRBJ2-3; D not certain. Germline CDR1 and CDR2: SGHRS and YFSETQ. The V and J ends lost 4 bases and 2 bases respectively, with 14 bases between them. The CDR3 has 15 amino acids. In DNA, the CDR3 is TGCGCCAGCAGCGGAACCCGAACCCTCACAGATACGCAGTATTTT. Residues: CASSGTRTLTDTQYF.

The genes are TRBV4-1 and TRBJ2-2, with D possibly being TRBD1 (5 bases). The germline V gene has CDR1 MGHRA and CDR2 YSYEKL. CDR3 length equals 11 residues. Trimming took 7 bases from V and 7 from J, leaving 7 bases between them. CDR3 in DNA: TGCGCCAGCATGGGGCGCGGGGAGCTGTTTTTT. Amino acid sequence: CASMGRGELFF.